The present entry profiles one T cell receptor beta chain with its context. A sample-barcoded 5' primer and a J-beta primer mix were used in a second PCR of about 6 to 11 cycles. TCRdb re-analysed the 5' RACE reads in MiXCR, keeping a single row per CDR3 protein. The data show about 770,000 distinct CDR3 sequences, with approximately 48% seen just once and about 21% held by the top ten. The sample comes from a study of blood T cells in healthy people across ages. Looked up from germline, CDR1 is MGHRA and CDR2 is YSYEKL. The V end lost 4 bases, the J end lost 3 bases, and 8 bases lay between the germline ends. The CDR3 totals 13 residues. Each individual donor underwent a draw of about 9.9 milliliters of peripheral blood.

Material: blood. The sequence came from a man aged 60-69 years in good health. This rearrangement joins TRBV4-1 to TRBJ2-3; D ambiguous. The CDR3 DNA reads as TGCGCCAGCAGCCCGAGGATGACAGATACGCAGTATTTT. Translating gives CASSPRMTDTQYF.